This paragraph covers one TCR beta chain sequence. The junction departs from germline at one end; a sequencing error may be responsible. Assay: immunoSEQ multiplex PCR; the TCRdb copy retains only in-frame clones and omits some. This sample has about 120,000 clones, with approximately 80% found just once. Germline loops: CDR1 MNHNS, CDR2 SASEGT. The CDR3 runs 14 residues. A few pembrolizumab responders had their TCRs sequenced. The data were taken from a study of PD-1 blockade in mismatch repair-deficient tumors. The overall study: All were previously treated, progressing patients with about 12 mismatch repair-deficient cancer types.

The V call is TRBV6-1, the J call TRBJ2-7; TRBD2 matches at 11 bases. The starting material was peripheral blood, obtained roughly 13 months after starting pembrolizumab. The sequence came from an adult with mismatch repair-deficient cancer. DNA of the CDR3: TGTGCCAGCAGTACTAGCGGGGGCTCCCACGAGCAGTACTTC. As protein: CASSTSGGSHEQYF.